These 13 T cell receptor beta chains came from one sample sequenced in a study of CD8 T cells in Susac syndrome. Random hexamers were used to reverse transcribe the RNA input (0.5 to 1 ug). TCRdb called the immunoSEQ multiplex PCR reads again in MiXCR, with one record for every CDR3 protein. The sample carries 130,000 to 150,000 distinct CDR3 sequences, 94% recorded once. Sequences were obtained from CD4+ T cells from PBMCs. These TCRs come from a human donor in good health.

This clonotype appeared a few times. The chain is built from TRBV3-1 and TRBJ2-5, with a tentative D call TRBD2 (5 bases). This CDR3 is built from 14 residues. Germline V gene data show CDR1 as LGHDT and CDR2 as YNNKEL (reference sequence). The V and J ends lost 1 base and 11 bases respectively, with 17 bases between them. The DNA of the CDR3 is TGTGCCAGCAGCCAAGGGGAGAGGCTCGGTTTACAGTACTTC. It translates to CASSQGERLGLQYF.

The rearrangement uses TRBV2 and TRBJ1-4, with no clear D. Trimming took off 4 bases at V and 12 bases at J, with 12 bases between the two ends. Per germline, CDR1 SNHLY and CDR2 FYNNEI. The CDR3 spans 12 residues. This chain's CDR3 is CASSVLPIQLFF. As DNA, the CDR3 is TGTGCCAGCAGTGTACTACCTATTCAACTGTTTTTT.

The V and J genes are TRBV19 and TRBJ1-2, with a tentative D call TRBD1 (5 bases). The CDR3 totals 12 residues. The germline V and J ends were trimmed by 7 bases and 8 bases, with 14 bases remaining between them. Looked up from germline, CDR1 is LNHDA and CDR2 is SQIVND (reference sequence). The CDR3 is CASKEGLGGYTF. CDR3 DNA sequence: TGTGCCAGTAAGGAGGGACTAGGAGGCTACACCTTC. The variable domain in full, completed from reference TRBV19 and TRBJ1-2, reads DGGITQSPKYLFRKEGQNVTLSCEQNLNHDAMYWYRQDPGQGLRLIYYSQIVNDFQKGDIAEGYSVSREKKESFPLTVTSAQKNPTAFYLCASKEGLGGYTFGSGTRLTVV.

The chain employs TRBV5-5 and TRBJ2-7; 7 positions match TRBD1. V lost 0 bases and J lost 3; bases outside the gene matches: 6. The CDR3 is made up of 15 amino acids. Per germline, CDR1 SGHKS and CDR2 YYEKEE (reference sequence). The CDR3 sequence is CASSLGWTGVYEQYF. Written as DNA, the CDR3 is TGTGCCAGCAGCTTGGGATGGACAGGCGTCTACGAGCAGTACTTC. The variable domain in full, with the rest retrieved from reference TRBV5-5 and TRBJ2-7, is DAGVTQSPTHLIKTRGQQVTLRCSPISGHKSVSWYQQVLGQGPQFIFQYYEKEERGRGNFPDRFSARQFPNYSSELNVNALLLGDSALYLCASSLGWTGVYEQYFGPGTRLTVT.

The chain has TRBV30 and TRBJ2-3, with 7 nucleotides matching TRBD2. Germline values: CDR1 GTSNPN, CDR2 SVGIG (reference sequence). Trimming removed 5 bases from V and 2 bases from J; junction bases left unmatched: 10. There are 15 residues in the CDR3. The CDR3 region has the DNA TGTGCCTGGGGGACGGGGGGAGGAATCACAGATACGCAGTATTTT. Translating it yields CAWGTGGGITDTQYF.

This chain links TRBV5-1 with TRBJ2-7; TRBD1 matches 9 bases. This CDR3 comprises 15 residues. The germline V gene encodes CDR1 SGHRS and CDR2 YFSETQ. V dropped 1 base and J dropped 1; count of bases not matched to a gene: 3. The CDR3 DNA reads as TGCGCCAGCAGCTTGCTGGGGACAGGGTCCTACGAGCAGTACTTC. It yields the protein CASSLLGTGSYEQYF.

The CDR3, as DNA: TGTGCCATCAGACCGGGACTAGCGGATCAAGAGACCCAGTACTTC. Amino acid sequence: CAIRPGLADQETQYF. The rearrangement links TRBV10-3 to TRBJ2-5, with 11 bases lining up with TRBD2. The CDR3 extends over 15 amino acids. Looked up from germline, CDR1 is ENHRY and CDR2 is SYGVKD. V lost 6 bases to trimming and J lost 2 bases; unmatched junction nucleotides: 5.

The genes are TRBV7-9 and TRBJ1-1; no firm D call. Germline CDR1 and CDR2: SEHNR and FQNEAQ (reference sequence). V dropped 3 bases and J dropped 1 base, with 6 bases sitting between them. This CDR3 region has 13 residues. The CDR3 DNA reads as TGTGCCAGCAGCTTCAGACAGAACACTGAAGCTTTCTTT. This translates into CASSFRQNTEAFF. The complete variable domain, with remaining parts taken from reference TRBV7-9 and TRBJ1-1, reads DTGVSQNPRHKITKRGQNVTFRCDPISEHNRLYWYRQTLGQGPEFLTYFQNEAQLEKSRLLSDRFSAERPKGSFSTLEIQRTEQGDSAMYLCASSFRQNTEAFFGQGTRLTVV.

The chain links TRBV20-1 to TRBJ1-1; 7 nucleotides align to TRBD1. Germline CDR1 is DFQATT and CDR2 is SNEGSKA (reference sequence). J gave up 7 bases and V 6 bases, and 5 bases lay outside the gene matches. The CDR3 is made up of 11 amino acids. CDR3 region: CSARTGYEAFF. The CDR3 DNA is TGCAGTGCCAGGACAGGCTATGAAGCTTTCTTT.

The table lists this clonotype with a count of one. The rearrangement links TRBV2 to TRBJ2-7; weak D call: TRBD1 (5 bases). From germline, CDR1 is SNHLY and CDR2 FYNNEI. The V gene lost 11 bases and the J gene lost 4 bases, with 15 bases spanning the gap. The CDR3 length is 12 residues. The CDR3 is CAWAQAGYEQYF. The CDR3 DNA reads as TGTGCCTGGGCACAGGCCGGATACGAGCAGTACTTC.

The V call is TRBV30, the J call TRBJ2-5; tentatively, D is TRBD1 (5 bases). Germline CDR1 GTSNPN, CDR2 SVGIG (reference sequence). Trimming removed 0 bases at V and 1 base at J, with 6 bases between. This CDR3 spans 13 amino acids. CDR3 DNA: TGTGCCTGGAGTGTACAGGTCCAAGAGACCCAGTACTTC. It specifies CAWSVQVQETQYF.

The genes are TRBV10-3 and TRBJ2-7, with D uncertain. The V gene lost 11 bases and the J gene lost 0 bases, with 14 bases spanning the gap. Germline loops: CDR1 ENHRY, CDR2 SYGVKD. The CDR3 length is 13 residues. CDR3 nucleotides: TGTGCCGCGAGTTCGGCTAGCTCCTACGAGCAGTACTTC. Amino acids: CAASSASSYEQYF.

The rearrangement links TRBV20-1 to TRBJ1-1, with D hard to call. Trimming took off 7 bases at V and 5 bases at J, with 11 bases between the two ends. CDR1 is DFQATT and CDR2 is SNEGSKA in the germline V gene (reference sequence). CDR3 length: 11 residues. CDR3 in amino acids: CSGLLLTEAFF. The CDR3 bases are TGCAGTGGCTTACTTCTGACTGAAGCTTTCTTT.